A single sample is the source of the 25 T cell receptor beta chains below, sequenced in a study of spatial heterogeneity in lung cancer. TCRdb reanalysed the 5' RACE reads using MiXCR and keeps one entry per CDR3 protein. Of about 85,000 distinct CDR3 sequences listed, about 20% are singletons. Time point denoted: sample taken at primary tumor resection. Frozen PBMC, nontumor lung or tumor provided whole RNA, which was sequenced unsorted. The sample in question was PBMCs, obtained at surgery. The origin of the receptors is a male donor with early-stage non-small cell lung cancer.

The chain has TRBV27 and TRBJ2-6; D is unresolved. Trimming stripped 6 bases from V and 0 bases from J, with 6 bases between. CDR1 MNHEY and CDR2 SMNVEV come from the germline V gene (reference sequence). The CDR3 has 14 residues. CDR3 sequence reads: CASRRSSGANVLTF. The CDR3 DNA sequence: TGTGCCAGCAGAAGGAGCTCTGGGGCCAACGTCCTGACTTTC.

This clonotype appeared a few times. This chain uses TRBV9 with TRBJ2-7; possibly TRBD2 for D (6 bases). The CDR3 spans 13 residues. V lost 3 bases and J lost 6, with 13 bases in between. CDR1 is SGDLS and CDR2 is YYNGEE in the germline V gene. Here the CDR3 reads CASSEGLLTEQYF. The CDR3 nucleotides read TGTGCCAGCAGCGAAGGACTACTTACCGAGCAGTACTTC.

This clonotype came up many times. The chain links TRBV2 to TRBJ2-5; D gene ambiguous. The V end was cut by 1 base, the J end by 4 bases, with 1 base between. The CDR3 sequence is 11 residues long. The germline V gene encodes CDR1 SNHLY and CDR2 FYNNEI. The CDR3 region has the DNA TGTGCCAGCAGTGAAGGAGAGACCCAGTACTTC. Translation gives CASSEGETQYF.

This chain uses TRBV11-1 with TRBJ2-1, with D perhaps TRBD1 (6 bases). Per germline, CDR1 SGHAT and CDR2 FQDESV (reference sequence). This CDR3 comprises 16 residues. The V and J ends lost 5 bases and 7 bases respectively, with 21 bases between them. Written as DNA, the CDR3 is TGTGCCAGCAGCCTGTCCGGGATTCGAAGGGGGAATGAGCAGTTCTTC. It encodes CASSLSGIRRGNEQFF.

The genes are TRBV6-2 or TRBV6-3 and TRBJ2-2, with a tentative D call TRBD1 (5 bases). Trimming took 0 bases from V and 5 from J, leaving 13 bases between them. This CDR3 contains 16 residues. CDR1 is MNHEY and CDR2 is SVGEGT in the germline V gene. CDR3 amino acids: CASSYSTDIQTGELFF. The CDR3 DNA is TGTGCCAGCAGTTACTCTACGGACATTCAAACCGGGGAGCTGTTTTTT.

The gene calls are TRBV10-3 and TRBJ2-1; 8 bases line up with TRBD2. Germline CDR1 is ENHRY and CDR2 is SYGVKD. The junction had 4 bases not matched to a gene; V was cut back by 3 bases and J by 6 bases. CDR3 length: 14 amino acids. The CDR3 sequence is CAISDTGTSNEQFF. In DNA form, the CDR3 reads TGTGCCATCAGTGATACCGGGACTAGCAATGAGCAGTTCTTC.

V gene TRBV21-1 combines with J gene TRBJ2-7; the table's D gene call, TRBD1, was not cross checked with the DNA. TRBV21-1 is a known pseudogene. The CDR3 covers 15 residues. CDR3 residues: CASSKARAGQDEQYF. The CDR3 region has the DNA TGTGCCAGCAGCAAAGCTAGAGCAGGGCAGGACGAGCAGTACTTC.

In nucleotides, the CDR3 is TGTGCCAGCGGTACTAGGACAGCTAATCAGCCCCAGCATTTT. Amino acids: CASGTRTANQPQHF. The chain carries TRBV6-5 and TRBJ1-5, with a possible D match to TRBD1 (6 bases). The V end lost 8 bases, the J end lost 4 bases, and 15 bases lay between the germline ends. The CDR3 spans 14 residues. Germline-derived CDR1 and CDR2 are MNHEY and SVGAGI.

This clonotype has at least ten counts. The CDR3 loop reads CASSREGREQPQHF. CDR3 nucleotides: TGTGCCAGCAGCCGTGAGGGGAGAGAACAGCCCCAGCATTTT. The rearrangement links TRBV3-1 to TRBJ1-5, with a possible D match to TRBD1 (5 bases). Germline V gene sequence: CDR1 LGHDT, CDR2 YNNKEL (reference sequence). The CDR3 is 14 residues long. Trimming took off 4 bases at V and 7 bases at J, with 14 bases between the two ends.

V usage is TRBV19 and J usage is TRBJ1-1; no firm D call. The V gene lost 8 bases and the J gene lost 0 bases, with 10 bases spanning the gap. CDR3 length: 13 amino acids. Germline V gene lookup returns CDR1 LNHDA and CDR2 SQIVND (reference sequence). CDR3 sequence (DNA): TGTGCCAGTGGACCGACGGTGAACACTGAAGCTTTCTTT. Residues: CASGPTVNTEAFF.

There are a few counts of this clonotype. DNA of the CDR3: TGTGCCAGCAGCTCACACGGGACAGGGACGGCCGGGGAGCTGTTTTTT. This translates into CASSSHGTGTAGELFF. The chain joins TRBV7-2 to TRBJ2-2; 9 nucleotides match TRBD1. This CDR3 is 16 amino acids long. The trim removed 4 bases at V and 6 bases at J, leaving 9 bases unmatched. Germline V gene lookup returns CDR1 SGHTA and CDR2 FQGNSA.

This chain uses TRBV28 with TRBJ1-1; D is possibly TRBD1 (6 bases). The V gene's germline CDR1 is MDHEN and CDR2 SYDVKM. V was shortened by 3 bases and J by 1 base, with 12 bases between the two germline ends. This CDR3 comprises 15 residues. The CDR3 region is CASSFHRASNTEAFF. The CDR3 DNA reads as TGTGCCAGCAGTTTTCACAGGGCTTCGAACACTGAAGCTTTCTTT.

This rearrangement joins TRBV4-1 to TRBJ2-1; 7 bases are shared with TRBD2. The CDR3 is made up of 16 amino acids. Germline V CDR1 and CDR2: MGHRA, YSYEKL. V was clipped by 4 bases and J by 2 bases; unmatched bases: 8. This chain's CDR3 is CASSPVAGATYNEQFF. The CDR3 nucleotides read TGCGCCAGCAGCCCCGTGGCGGGAGCTACCTACAATGAGCAGTTCTTC.

This clonotype was counted only a few times. V is TRBV18 and J is TRBJ1-1; D gene uncertain. Deletions cut 8 bases from V and 3 bases from J, with 19 bases between. Per germline, CDR1 KGHSH and CDR2 LQKENI. The CDR3 runs to 15 residues. This CDR3 reads CASTRTSGEDTEAFF. Here the CDR3 DNA reads TGTGCCAGCACCCGCACCTCCGGTGAAGACACTGAAGCTTTCTTT.

This rearrangement joins TRBV5-1 to TRBJ1-1; possibly TRBD1 for D (5 bases). The CDR3 totals 14 residues. Trimming left V 3 bases short and J 5 bases short, with 14 bases between. Germline V lookup: CDR1 SGHRS, CDR2 YFSETQ. CDR3 DNA: TGCGCCAGCAGCTCACTAGGGACGCTTACTGAAGCTTTCTTT. Translation: CASSSLGTLTEAFF.

V gene TRBV5-1 combines with J gene TRBJ2-3; unclear D gene. This CDR3 is 15 amino acids long. Looked up from germline, CDR1 is SGHRS and CDR2 is YFSETQ. V was clipped by 2 bases and J by 2 bases, with 12 bases between them. The CDR3 sequence: CASSLIGENTDTQYF. The CDR3 DNA follows: TGCGCCAGCAGCTTAATAGGAGAAAACACAGATACGCAGTATTTT. The entire variable domain, with the rest obtained from reference TRBV5-1 and TRBJ2-3, is as follows: KAGVTQTPRYLIKTRGQQVTLSCSPISGHRSVSWYQQTPGQGLQFLFEYFSETQRNKGNFPGRFSGRQFSNSRSEMNVSTLELGDSALYLCASSLIGENTDTQYFGPGTRLTVL.

A word on this clonotype: Without the conserved terminal phenylalanine or tryptophan, this CDR3 likely stems from a read error. CDR3: CASSQPPGEKLFL. In DNA form, the CDR3 reads TGTGCCAGCAGCCAACCTCCGGGAGAAAAACTGTTTCTT. The V gene is TRBV28, the J gene TRBJ1-4; D is uncertain. This CDR3 contains 13 residues. V was pared by 6 bases and J by 8 bases, with 13 bases between. Germline values: CDR1 MDHEN, CDR2 SYDVKM.

In DNA form, the CDR3 reads TGTGCCAGCAGCGTAGACTTCAACAACAATGAGCAGTTCTTC. It codes for CASSVDFNNNEQFF. The V gene is TRBV9, the J gene TRBJ2-1; D not certain. The CDR3 covers 14 residues. The V end lost 0 bases, the J end lost 5 bases, and 9 bases lay between the germline ends. In germline, CDR1 is SGDLS, CDR2 YYNGEE.

The chain couples TRBV20-1 to TRBJ2-7; D gene ambiguous. Trimming cost V 0 bases and J 4 bases, with 13 bases left between them. Germline CDR1 reads DFQATT; CDR2 reads SNEGSKA (reference sequence). The CDR3 is 14 amino acids. CDR3 region: CSARDPGLTYEQYF. The CDR3 DNA reads as TGCAGTGCTAGAGATCCAGGTCTAACGTACGAGCAGTACTTC.

The rearrangement uses TRBV27 and TRBJ2-3, with D uncertain. This CDR3 spans 15 amino acids. Germline lookup yields CDR1 MNHEY and CDR2 SMNVEV (reference sequence). Trimming removed 4 bases from V and 2 bases from J, with 13 bases in between. CDR3 protein: CASSSLGQYTDTQYF. The CDR3 nucleotides read TGTGCCAGCAGTTCCCTTGGGCAGTACACAGATACGCAGTATTTT.

The chain carries TRBV19 and TRBJ2-1; tentatively, D is TRBD1 (6 bases). Per the germline V gene, CDR1 is LNHDA and CDR2 is SQIVND (reference sequence). The V end lost 6 bases, the J end lost 0 bases, and 21 bases lay between the germline ends. The CDR3 is made up of 18 amino acids. Here the CDR3 reads CASRPGHIPTSSYNEQFF. For the CDR3, the DNA is TGTGCCAGTAGGCCGGGACATATTCCCACGAGCTCCTACAATGAGCAGTTCTTC. Looking up the rest from reference TRBV19 and TRBJ2-1 gives the full variable domain: DGGITQSPKYLFRKEGQNVTLSCEQNLNHDAMYWYRQDPGQGLRLIYYSQIVNDFQKGDIAEGYSVSREKKESFPLTVTSAQKNPTAFYLCASRPGHIPTSSYNEQFFGPGTRLTVL.

The chain's CDR3 is CASSQGLSNTGELFF. Written as DNA, the CDR3 is TGCGCCAGCAGCCAGGGACTCTCTAACACCGGGGAGCTGTTTTTT. This chain connects TRBV4-3 to TRBJ2-2; TRBD2 is a possible D gene (6 bases). This CDR3 is 15 amino acids long. Germline V CDR1 and CDR2: LGHNA, YSLEER. V was cut by 3 bases and J by 2 bases, with 10 bases left in between.

J is TRBJ2-5 and V is TRBV9; unclear D gene. The length of the CDR3 is 12 residues. CDR1 and CDR2 (germline): SGDLS, YYNGEE. Trimming removed 3 bases at V and 2 bases at J, with 5 bases between. In DNA, the CDR3 is TGTGCCAGCAGCGCATCTCAAGAGACCCAGTACTTC. Its protein product is CASSASQETQYF.

In its sample, this clonotype was seen a few times. The chain is built from TRBV28 and TRBJ2-1, with no clear D. This CDR3 has 16 residues. Trimming removed 1 base from V and 6 bases from J, with 16 bases in between. Germline V gene lookup returns CDR1 MDHEN and CDR2 SYDVKM. CDR3 loop: CASSLSGPVTFNEQFF. The DNA for the CDR3 is TGTGCCAGCAGTTTATCCGGGCCAGTGACTTTCAATGAGCAGTTCTTC.

The chain links TRBV6-5 to TRBJ2-7, with 7 bases that match TRBD2. CDR3 length: 14 residues. Germline V CDR1 and CDR2: MNHEY, SVGAGI. V shed 5 bases, J shed 1 base, and the junction held 5 bases outside the gene matches. For the CDR3, the DNA is TGTGCCAGCAGTCGACTAGCAGGGTCCTACGAGCAGTACTTC. This gives the protein CASSRLAGSYEQYF.